A single sample gave rise to the 23 T cell receptor beta chains below, sequenced in a study of siplizumab effects on memory and regulatory T cells (dated by TCRdb to about 2019). Libraries were built with the immunoSEQ multiplex PCR assay. TCRdb holds this immuneACCESS table with in-frame rearrangements only. Some clones are missing; in checked studies, unresolved V genes explain under half, and the rest has no known cause. This sample comprises over 90,000 clones, 80% to 95% of them detected only once. 1.1% of the sample is held by the ten biggest clonotypes. The sequencing input was CD4+ T cells sorted from blood. These TCRs come from a human donor in good health.

This clone showed up just once. The chain links TRBV5-1 to TRBJ2-3; D possibly corresponds to TRBD2 (5 bases). The CDR3 extends over 14 amino acids. The V gene's germline CDR1 is SGHRS and CDR2 YFSETQ. The V end was cut by 2 bases, the J end by 2 bases, with 9 bases between. The DNA of the CDR3 is TGCGCCAGCAGCTTCGGGGAGATCACAGATACGCAGTATTTT. Residues: CASSFGEITDTQYF.

The chain carries TRBV18 and TRBJ1-1, with D perhaps matching TRBD1 (5 bases). The CDR3 loop spans 14 amino acids. Germline assignment: CDR1 KGHSH and CDR2 LQKENI. V was cut by 6 bases and J by 8 bases, with 19 bases left in between. CDR3 loop: CASSPLSGTGEAFF. The DNA of the CDR3 is TGTGCCAGCTCCCCCCTATCGGGGACGGGGGAAGCTTTCTTT.

V is TRBV7-8 and J is TRBJ2-2; the D call may be TRBD1 or TRBD2 (5 bases each). V shed 2 bases and J shed 5 bases, with 12 bases lying between them. The CDR3 is made up of 15 amino acids. The germline V gene encodes CDR1 SGHVS and CDR2 FQNEAQ. The CDR3 spells CASSLSRGGTGELFF. The DNA of the CDR3 is TGTGCCAGCAGCTTATCAAGGGGCGGGACCGGGGAGCTGTTTTTT.

The gene calls are TRBV19 and TRBJ1-4, with TRBD1 identical over 10 bases. Trimming cost V 5 bases and J 8 bases; bases outside gene matches: 11. The CDR3 runs to 16 residues. Per germline, CDR1 LNHDA and CDR2 SQIVND (reference sequence). CDR3 DNA sequence: TGTGCCAGTAGTTCCCCGAGGGACAGGGGTCACGAAAAACTGTTTTTT. Residues: CASSSPRDRGHEKLFF.

The chain links TRBV28 to TRBJ2-2; TRBD1 might be the D (5 bases). Trimming shortened V by 8 bases and J by 7 bases, and 20 bases separated the two germline ends. Germline V lookup: CDR1 MDHEN, CDR2 SYDVKM. The CDR3 is made up of 15 amino acids. The CDR3 here is CASVRGSSGFGELFF. CDR3 DNA: TGTGCCAGCGTAAGGGGATCGTCAGGGTTCGGGGAGCTGTTTTTT.

This clone was recorded only once. The J gene is TRBJ2-1, the V gene TRBV28; D is perhaps TRBD1 (6 bases). This CDR3 has 14 amino acids. Germline V gene lookup returns CDR1 MDHEN and CDR2 SYDVKM. Trimming pared 3 bases from V and 8 bases from J, leaving 14 bases between. CDR3 DNA: TGTGCCAGCAGTTTCAGTAAGGGGGTCGATGAGCAGTTCTTC. Protein: CASSFSKGVDEQFF.

CDR3 bases: TGTGCCAGTAGTATTCAAGGGCCCCCCTACGAGCAGTACTTC. Translated, it gives CASSIQGPPYEQYF. The rearrangement uses TRBV19 and TRBJ2-7; no reliable D call. Germline V gene lookup returns CDR1 LNHDA and CDR2 SQIVND (reference sequence). V was shortened by 3 bases and J by 2 bases, with 11 bases between the two germline ends. This CDR3 has 14 amino acids. The whole variable domain, remainder taken from reference TRBV19 and TRBJ2-7, is DGGITQSPKYLFRKEGQNVTLSCEQNLNHDAMYWYRQDPGQGLRLIYYSQIVNDFQKGDIAEGYSVSREKKESFPLTVTSAQKNPTAFYLCASSIQGPPYEQYFGPGTRLTVT.

The V call is TRBV7-2, the J call TRBJ1-5, with D uncertain. CDR3 length: 15 amino acids. With 1 base removed from V and 2 bases from J, the gap between germline ends came to 9 bases. Germline V gene lookup returns CDR1 SGHTA and CDR2 FQGNSA. The DNA of the CDR3 is TGTGCCAGCAGCTTAGAGCTGTGGGGCAATCAGCCCCAGCATTTT. It is translated as CASSLELWGNQPQHF.

The chain carries TRBV5-5 and TRBJ2-2, with TRBD2 matching over 7 bases. CDR3 length equals 16 residues. CDR1 is SGHKS and CDR2 is YYEKEE in the germline V gene (reference sequence). Unmatched junction bases numbered 5, after V lost 3 bases and J lost 0 bases. The DNA of the CDR3 is TGTGCCAGCAGCTCACCTAGCGGTTCGAACACCGGGGAGCTGTTTTTT. It codes for CASSSPSGSNTGELFF.

The gene calls are TRBV30 and TRBJ1-5; D is undetermined. The CDR3 contains 10 residues. Germline V CDR1 and CDR2: GTSNPN, SVGIG (reference sequence). CDR3 region: CAVGKGPQHF. Here the CDR3 DNA reads TGTGCGGTGGGAAAAGGGCCCCAGCATTTT.

The chain links TRBV7-8 to TRBJ2-5; maybe TRBD2 (6 bases). Trimming removed 2 bases from V and 2 bases from J, with 9 bases in between. This CDR3 contains 14 residues. Germline V lookup: CDR1 SGHVS, CDR2 FQNEAQ. The CDR3 protein is CASSLIGGQETQYF. The CDR3 DNA follows: TGTGCCAGCAGCTTAATCGGGGGTCAAGAGACCCAGTACTTC.

The gene calls are TRBV19 and TRBJ1-1, with D unclear. Germline values: CDR1 LNHDA, CDR2 SQIVND (reference sequence). V was shortened by 5 bases and J by 3 bases, with 13 bases between the two germline ends. This CDR3 is 14 amino acids long. CDR3 loop: CASSFDPRYTEAFF. The CDR3 DNA reads as TGTGCCAGTAGTTTTGACCCAAGGTACACTGAAGCTTTCTTT.

The chain couples TRBV27 to TRBJ1-4; maybe TRBD1 (6 bases). V was trimmed by 4 bases and J by 7 bases, leaving 13 bases between them. The CDR3 sequence is 14 residues long. Germline lookup yields CDR1 MNHEY and CDR2 SMNVEV (reference sequence). CDR3 bases: TGTGCCAGCAGTTACGGACAGAGGGGTGAAAAACTGTTTTTT. Protein sequence: CASSYGQRGEKLFF.

The V gene is TRBV12-5, the J gene TRBJ2-3, with D maybe TRBD1 (6 bases). Looked up from germline, CDR1 is LGHNT and CDR2 is FRNRAP. The ends were cut back, 1 base at V and 2 bases at J, with 13 bases in the middle. The CDR3 has 16 residues. CDR3 DNA sequence: TGTGCTAGTGGTTTGGCCCAGGGGACATTCACAGATACGCAGTATTTT. Amino acids: CASGLAQGTFTDTQYF. Full variable domain (outside the CDR3, taken from reference TRBV12-5 and TRBJ2-3): DARVTQTPRHKVTEMGQEVTMRCQPILGHNTVFWYRQTMMQGLELLAYFRNRAPLDDSGMPKDRFSAEMPDATLATLKIQPSEPRDSAVYFCASGLAQGTFTDTQYFGPGTRLTVL.

The V and J genes are TRBV7-9 and TRBJ2-5; D gene unclear. Germline loops: CDR1 SEHNR, CDR2 FQNEAQ (reference sequence). Trimming cost V 5 bases and J 5 bases, with 3 bases left between them. The CDR3 covers 10 residues. CDR3 DNA sequence: TGTGCCAGCAGCCGGGAGACCCAGTACTTC. It is translated as CASSRETQYF.

The chain employs TRBV18 and TRBJ2-1; D ambiguous. Germline V gives CDR1 KGHSH, CDR2 LQKENI. The ends were cut back, 3 bases at V and 4 bases at J, with 7 bases in the middle. CDR3 size: 13 residues. CDR3 loop: CASSPQEYNEQFF. In nucleotides, the CDR3 is TGTGCCAGCTCACCCCAGGAATACAATGAGCAGTTCTTC.

The rearrangement links TRBV5-1 to TRBJ2-7; D ambiguous. Between the trimmed V and J ends, which lost 6 bases and 3 bases, there was a span of 13 bases. Germline CDR1 reads SGHRS; CDR2 reads YFSETQ. This CDR3 region has 13 residues. The CDR3 region is CASKFARNYEQYF. CDR3 DNA: TGCGCCAGCAAATTCGCCAGAAACTACGAGCAGTACTTC.

The chain is built from TRBV2 and TRBJ2-5; 11 bases align to TRBD2. V trimming: 6 bases; J trimming: 3 bases; junction bases outside the gene matches: 6. The germline V gene encodes CDR1 SNHLY and CDR2 FYNNEI. The CDR3 totals 15 residues. The chain's CDR3 is CASRKPLAGEETQYF. CDR3 DNA: TGTGCCAGCAGGAAACCACTAGCGGGAGAAGAGACCCAGTACTTC. Full variable domain (outside the CDR3, taken from reference TRBV2 and TRBJ2-5): EPEVTQTPSHQVTQMGQEVILRCVPISNHLYFYWYRQILGQKVEFLVSFYNNEISEKSEIFDDQFSVERPDGSNFTLKIRSTKLEDSAMYFCASRKPLAGEETQYFGPGTRLLVL.

The chain joins TRBV30 to TRBJ1-1, with D unclear. Per germline, CDR1 GTSNPN and CDR2 SVGIG (reference sequence). V was trimmed by 0 bases and J by 8 bases, leaving 7 bases between them. CDR3 length equals 11 residues. The CDR3 here is CAWSVGREAFF. CDR3 DNA sequence: TGTGCCTGGAGTGTGGGCAGGGAAGCTTTCTTT.

V gene TRBV28 combines with J gene TRBJ1-1; no clear D. The CDR3 length is 14 residues. The germline gives CDR1 MDHEN, CDR2 SYDVKM. The V and J ends lost 8 bases and 0 bases respectively, with 13 bases between them. The CDR3 DNA reads as TGTGCCAGCTCGGGAGAGATGATGAACACTGAAGCTTTCTTT. This translates into CASSGEMMNTEAFF.

V gene TRBV10-2 combines with J gene TRBJ2-3; unclear D gene. This CDR3 has 12 residues. In germline, CDR1 is WSHSY, CDR2 SAAADI. The V end was cut by 6 bases, the J end by 0 bases, with 4 bases between. The CDR3 reads CASSPSTDTQYF. The CDR3 DNA reads as TGCGCCAGCAGCCCGAGCACAGATACGCAGTATTTT.

The CDR3 reads CAISESWVRSSYNEQFF. CDR3 sequence (DNA): TGTGCCATCAGTGAGTCCTGGGTGAGGTCCTCCTACAATGAGCAGTTCTTC. This chain links TRBV10-3 with TRBJ2-1; D is uncertain. V lost 0 bases to trimming and J lost 0 bases, with 12 bases between them. The CDR3 loop spans 17 amino acids. Germline V gene lookup returns CDR1 ENHRY and CDR2 SYGVKD.

The chain links TRBV9 to TRBJ1-5; 7 nucleotides line up with TRBD1. Germline loops: CDR1 SGDLS, CDR2 YYNGEE. The CDR3 consists of 14 residues. V lost 4 bases to trimming and J lost 11 bases; unmatched junction nucleotides: 12. The CDR3 reads CASSPGTAQSTQHF. As DNA, the CDR3 is TGTGCCAGCAGCCCCGGGACAGCCCAATCGACCCAGCATTTT. The full variable domain, with the rest looked up from reference TRBV9 and TRBJ1-5, is DSGVTQTPKHLITATGQRVTLRCSPRSGDLSVYWYQQSLDQGLQFLIQYYNGEERAKGNILERFSAQQFPDLHSELNLSSLELGDSALYFCASSPGTAQSTQHFGDGTRLSIL.